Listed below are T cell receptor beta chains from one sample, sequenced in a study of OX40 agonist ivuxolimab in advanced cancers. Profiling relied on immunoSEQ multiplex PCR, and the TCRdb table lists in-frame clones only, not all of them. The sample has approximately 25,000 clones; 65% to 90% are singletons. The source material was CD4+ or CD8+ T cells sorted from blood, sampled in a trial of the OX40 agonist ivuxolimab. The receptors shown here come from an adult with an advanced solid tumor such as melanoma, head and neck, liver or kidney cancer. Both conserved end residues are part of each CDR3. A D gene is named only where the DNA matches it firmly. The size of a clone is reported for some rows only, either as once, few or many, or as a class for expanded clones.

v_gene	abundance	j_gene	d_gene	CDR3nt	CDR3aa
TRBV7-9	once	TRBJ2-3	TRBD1	TGTGCCAGCAGCTCCGTTACAGGGGGGACAGATACGCAGTATTTT	CASSSVTGGTDTQYF
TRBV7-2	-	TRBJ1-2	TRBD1	TGTGCCAGCAGCTCCCAGGGGGCAACGGACTATGGCTACACCTTC	CASSSQGATDYGYTF
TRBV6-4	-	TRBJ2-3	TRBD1	TGTGCCAGCAGTGACTCGACAGGGGGTGACACAGATACGCAGTATTTT	CASSDSTGGDTDTQYF
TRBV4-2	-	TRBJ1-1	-	TGTGCCAGCAGCCTTGACAAGACGAGGACTGAAGCTTTCTTT	CASSLDKTRTEAFF
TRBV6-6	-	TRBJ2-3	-	TGTGCCAGCAGTTACTCGGCAGGGCGGACAGATACGCAGTATTTT	CASSYSAGRTDTQYF
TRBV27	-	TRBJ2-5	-	TGTGCCAGCAGTACGGGACACCGCTTCCAAGAGACCCAGTACTTC	CASSTGHRFQETQYF
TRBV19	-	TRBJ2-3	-	TGTGCCAGTAGTATCTCGCCCCTAGGGGACCCCACAGATACGCAGTATTTT	CASSISPLGDPTDTQYF
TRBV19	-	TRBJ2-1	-	TGTGCCAGTAGCCCCCAGGGAACGGAGCAGTTCTTC	CASSPQGTEQFF
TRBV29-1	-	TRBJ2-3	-	TGCAGCGGGCGGGGTATCACAGATACGCAGTATTTT	CSGRGITDTQYF
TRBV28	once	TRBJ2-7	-	TGTGCCAGCAGGTCCAGGGTTGGCGAGCAGTACTTC	CASRSRVGEQYF
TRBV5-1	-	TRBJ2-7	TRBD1	TGCGCCAGCAGCTCCGGGACAGGGGAATACGAGCAGTACTTC	CASSSGTGEYEQYF
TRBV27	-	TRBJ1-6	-	TGTGCCAGCAGTTTAACAGGCGGAATTAATTCACCCCTCCACTTT	CASSLTGGINSPLHF
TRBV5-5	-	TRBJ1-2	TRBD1	TGTGCCAGCAGTCCGGGACAGGGGTTCTATGGCTACACCTTC	CASSPGQGFYGYTF
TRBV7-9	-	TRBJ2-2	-	TGTGCCAGCAGCTTGGAAGTGCGGAACACCGGGGAGCTGTTTTTT	CASSLEVRNTGELFF
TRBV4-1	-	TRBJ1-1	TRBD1	TGCGCCAGCAGCCCCGACAGGGGCACTGAAGCTTTCTTT	CASSPDRGTEAFF